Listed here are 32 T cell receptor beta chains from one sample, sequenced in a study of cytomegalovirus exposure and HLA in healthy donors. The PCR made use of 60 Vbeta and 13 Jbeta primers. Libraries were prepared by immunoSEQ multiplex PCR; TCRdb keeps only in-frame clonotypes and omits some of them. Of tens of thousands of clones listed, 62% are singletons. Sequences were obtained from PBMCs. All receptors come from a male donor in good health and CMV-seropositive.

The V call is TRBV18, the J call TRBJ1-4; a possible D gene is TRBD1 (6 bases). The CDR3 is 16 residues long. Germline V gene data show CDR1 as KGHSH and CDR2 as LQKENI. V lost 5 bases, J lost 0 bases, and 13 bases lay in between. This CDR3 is CASSSTGRATNEKLFF. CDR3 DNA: TGTGCCAGCTCATCGACAGGTAGAGCAACTAATGAAAAACTGTTTTTT.

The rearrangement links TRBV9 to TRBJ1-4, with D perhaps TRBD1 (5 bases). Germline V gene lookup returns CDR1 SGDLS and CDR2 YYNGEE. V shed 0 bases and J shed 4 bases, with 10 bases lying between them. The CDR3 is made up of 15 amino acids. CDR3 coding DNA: TGTGCCAGCAGCGTAGGGGGCAGGGTTAATGAAAAACTGTTTTTT. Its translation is CASSVGGRVNEKLFF.

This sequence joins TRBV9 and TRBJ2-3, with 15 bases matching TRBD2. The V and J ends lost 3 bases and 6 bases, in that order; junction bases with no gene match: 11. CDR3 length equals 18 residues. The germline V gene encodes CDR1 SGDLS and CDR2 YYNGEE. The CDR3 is CASSARTSGRAGADTQYF. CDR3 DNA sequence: TGTGCCAGCAGCGCTCGGACTAGCGGGAGGGCAGGGGCGGATACGCAGTATTTT.

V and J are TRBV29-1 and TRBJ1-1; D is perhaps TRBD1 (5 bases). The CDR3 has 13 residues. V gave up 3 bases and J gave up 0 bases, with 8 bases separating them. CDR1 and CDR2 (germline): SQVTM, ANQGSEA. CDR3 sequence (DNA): TGCAGCGTTGAGGACACCCTGAACACTGAAGCTTTCTTT. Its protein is CSVEDTLNTEAFF.

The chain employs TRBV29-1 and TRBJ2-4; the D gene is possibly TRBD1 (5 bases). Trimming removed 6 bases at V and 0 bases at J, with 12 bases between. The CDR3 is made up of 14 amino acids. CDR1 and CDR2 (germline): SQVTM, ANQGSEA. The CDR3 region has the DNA TGCAGCGTCGTCGGTCAGGGAGCCAAAAACATTCAGTACTTC. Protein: CSVVGQGAKNIQYF.

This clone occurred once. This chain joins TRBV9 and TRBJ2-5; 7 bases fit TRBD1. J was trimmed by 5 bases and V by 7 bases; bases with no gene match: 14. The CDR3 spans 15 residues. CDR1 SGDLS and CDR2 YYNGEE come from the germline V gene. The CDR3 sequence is CASAESPGGGETQYF. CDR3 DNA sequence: TGTGCCAGCGCCGAGAGCCCAGGGGGTGGCGAGACCCAGTACTTC. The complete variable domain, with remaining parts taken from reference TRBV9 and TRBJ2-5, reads DSGVTQTPKHLITATGQRVTLRCSPRSGDLSVYWYQQSLDQGLQFLIQYYNGEERAKGNILERFSAQQFPDLHSELNLSSLELGDSALYFCASAESPGGGETQYFGPGTRLLVL.

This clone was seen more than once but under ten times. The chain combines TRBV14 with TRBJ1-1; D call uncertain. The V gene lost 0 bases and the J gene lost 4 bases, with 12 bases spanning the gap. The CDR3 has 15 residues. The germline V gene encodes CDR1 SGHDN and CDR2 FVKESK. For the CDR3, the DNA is TGTGCCAGCAGCCAAGAGGAAACTGACTCCACTGAAGCTTTCTTT. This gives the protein CASSQEETDSTEAFF.

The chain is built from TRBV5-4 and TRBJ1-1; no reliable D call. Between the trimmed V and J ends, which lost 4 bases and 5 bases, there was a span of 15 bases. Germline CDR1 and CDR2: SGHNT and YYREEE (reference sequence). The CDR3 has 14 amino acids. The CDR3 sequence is CASSPTTGSTEAFF. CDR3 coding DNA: TGTGCCAGCAGCCCCACTACCGGGAGTACTGAAGCTTTCTTT.

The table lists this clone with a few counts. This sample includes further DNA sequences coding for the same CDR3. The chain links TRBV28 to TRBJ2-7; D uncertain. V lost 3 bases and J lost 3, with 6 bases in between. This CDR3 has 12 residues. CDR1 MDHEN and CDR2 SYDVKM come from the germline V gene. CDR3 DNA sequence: TGTGCCAGCAGTTTGGGCCGCTACGAGCAGTACTTC. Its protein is CASSLGRYEQYF. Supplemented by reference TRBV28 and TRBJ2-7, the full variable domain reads DVKVTQSSRYLVKRTGEKVFLECVQDMDHENMFWYRQDPGLGLRLIYFSYDVKMKEKGDIPEGYSVSREKKERFSLILESASTNQTSMYLCASSLGRYEQYFGPGTRLTVT.

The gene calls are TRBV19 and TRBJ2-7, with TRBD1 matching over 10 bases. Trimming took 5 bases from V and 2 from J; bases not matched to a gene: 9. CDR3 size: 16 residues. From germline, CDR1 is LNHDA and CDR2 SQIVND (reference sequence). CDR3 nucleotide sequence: TGTGCCAGTAGTGTCTCCGGGACAGGGGTAACCTACGAGCAGTACTTC. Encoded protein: CASSVSGTGVTYEQYF.

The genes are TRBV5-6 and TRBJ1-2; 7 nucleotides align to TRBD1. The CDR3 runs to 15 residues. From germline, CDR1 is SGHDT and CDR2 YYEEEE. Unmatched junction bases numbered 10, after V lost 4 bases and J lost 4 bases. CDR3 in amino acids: CASSTSPGTVYGYTF. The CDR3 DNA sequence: TGTGCCAGCAGCACTTCACCCGGGACAGTCTATGGCTACACCTTC.

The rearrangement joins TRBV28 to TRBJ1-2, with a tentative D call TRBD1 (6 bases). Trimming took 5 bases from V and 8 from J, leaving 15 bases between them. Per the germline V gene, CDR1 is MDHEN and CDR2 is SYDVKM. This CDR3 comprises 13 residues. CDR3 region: CASSTPGHKGYTF. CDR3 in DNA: TGTGCCAGCAGTACTCCGGGACACAAAGGCTACACCTTC.

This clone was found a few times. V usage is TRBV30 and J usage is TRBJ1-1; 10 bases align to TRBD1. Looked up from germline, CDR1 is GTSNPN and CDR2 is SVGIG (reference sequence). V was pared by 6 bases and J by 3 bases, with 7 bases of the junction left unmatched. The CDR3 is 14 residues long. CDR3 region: CACSPGTGDTEAFF. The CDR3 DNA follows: TGTGCCTGCTCCCCCGGGACAGGGGACACTGAAGCTTTCTTT.

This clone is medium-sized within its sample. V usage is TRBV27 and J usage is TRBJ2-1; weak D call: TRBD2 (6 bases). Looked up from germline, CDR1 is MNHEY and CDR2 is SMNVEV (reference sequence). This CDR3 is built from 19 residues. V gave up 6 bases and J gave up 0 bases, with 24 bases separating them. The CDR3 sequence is CASRTSGLQRKSSYNEQFF. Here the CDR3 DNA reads TGTGCCAGCAGAACATCCGGACTACAGAGAAAAAGCTCCTACAATGAGCAGTTCTTC.

This chain's CDR3 is CASSFTTSVETQYF. CDR3 sequence (DNA): TGTGCCAGCAGTTTTACGACTAGCGTAGAGACCCAGTACTTC. The rearrangement uses TRBV6-5 and TRBJ2-5; TRBD2 matches 8 bases. Trimming at V came to 4 bases and at J to 4 bases, leaving 5 bases not matched to a gene. Germline assignment: CDR1 MNHEY and CDR2 SVGAGI. CDR3 length equals 14 residues.

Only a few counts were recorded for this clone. CDR3 bases: TGCAGCGTTGCGAGCGGGACTAAGCGCTACGAGCAGTACTTC. Translating gives CSVASGTKRYEQYF. This chain links TRBV29-1 with TRBJ2-7; the match to TRBD2 covers 7 bases. The CDR3 is 14 amino acids. Losses at the gene ends were 4 bases for V and 3 bases for J; bases not matched to a gene: 9. CDR1 and CDR2 from the germline V gene are SQVTM and ANQGSEA.

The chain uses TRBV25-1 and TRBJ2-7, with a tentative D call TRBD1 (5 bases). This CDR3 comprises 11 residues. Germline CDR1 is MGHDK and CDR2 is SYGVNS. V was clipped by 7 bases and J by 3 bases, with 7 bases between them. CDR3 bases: TGTGCCAGCACCCAGGGCTACGAGCAGTACTTC. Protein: CASTQGYEQYF.

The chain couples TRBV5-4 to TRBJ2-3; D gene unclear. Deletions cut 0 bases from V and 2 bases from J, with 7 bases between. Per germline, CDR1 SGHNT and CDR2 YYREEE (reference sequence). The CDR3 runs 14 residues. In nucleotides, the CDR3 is TGTGCCAGCAGCTTGGACTACGACACAGATACGCAGTATTTT. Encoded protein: CASSLDYDTDTQYF.

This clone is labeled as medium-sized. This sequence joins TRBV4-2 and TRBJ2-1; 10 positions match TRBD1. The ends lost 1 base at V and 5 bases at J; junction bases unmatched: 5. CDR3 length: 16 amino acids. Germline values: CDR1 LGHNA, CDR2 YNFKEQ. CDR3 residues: CASSQGVGQGHNEQFF. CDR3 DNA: TGTGCCAGCAGCCAAGGGGTGGGACAGGGGCACAATGAGCAGTTCTTC.

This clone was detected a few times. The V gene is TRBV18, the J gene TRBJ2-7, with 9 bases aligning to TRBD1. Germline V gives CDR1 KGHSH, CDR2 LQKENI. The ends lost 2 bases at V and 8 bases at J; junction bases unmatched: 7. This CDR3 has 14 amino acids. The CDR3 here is CASSPGGTGPKQYF. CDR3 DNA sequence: TGTGCCAGCTCACCAGGGGGGACAGGGCCAAAGCAGTACTTC.

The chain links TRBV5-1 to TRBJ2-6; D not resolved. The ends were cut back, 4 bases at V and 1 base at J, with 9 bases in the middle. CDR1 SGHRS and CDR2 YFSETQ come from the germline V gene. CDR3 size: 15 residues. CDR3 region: CASSPGRSGANVLTF. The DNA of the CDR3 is TGCGCCAGCAGCCCAGGTAGGTCTGGGGCCAACGTCCTGACTTTC.

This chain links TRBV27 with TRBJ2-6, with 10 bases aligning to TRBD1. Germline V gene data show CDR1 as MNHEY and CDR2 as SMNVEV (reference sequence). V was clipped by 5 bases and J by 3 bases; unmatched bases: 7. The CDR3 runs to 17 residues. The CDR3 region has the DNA TGTGCCAGCAGTCGACAGGGGGCTTTAGGTGGGGCCAACGTCCTGACTTTC. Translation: CASSRQGALGGANVLTF.

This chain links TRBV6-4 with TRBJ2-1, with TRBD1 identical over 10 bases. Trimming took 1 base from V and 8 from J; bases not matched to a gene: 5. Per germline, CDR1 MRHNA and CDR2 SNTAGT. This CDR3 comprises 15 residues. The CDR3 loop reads CASSDLLTGGHEQFF. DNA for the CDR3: TGTGCCAGCAGTGACTTGTTGACAGGGGGCCATGAGCAGTTCTTC.

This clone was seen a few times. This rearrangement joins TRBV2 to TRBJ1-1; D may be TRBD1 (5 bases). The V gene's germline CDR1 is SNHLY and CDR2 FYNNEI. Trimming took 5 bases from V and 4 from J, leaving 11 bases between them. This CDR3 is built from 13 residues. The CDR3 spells CASSPPGSTEAFF. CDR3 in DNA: TGTGCCAGCAGTCCCCCAGGGTCCACTGAAGCTTTCTTT.

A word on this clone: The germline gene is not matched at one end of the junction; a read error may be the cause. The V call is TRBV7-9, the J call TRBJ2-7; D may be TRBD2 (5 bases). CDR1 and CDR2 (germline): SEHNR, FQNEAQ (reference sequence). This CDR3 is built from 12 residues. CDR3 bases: TGTTCCAGCAGCTTTTCCGCGGGCGAGCAGTACTTC. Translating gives CSSSFSAGEQYF.

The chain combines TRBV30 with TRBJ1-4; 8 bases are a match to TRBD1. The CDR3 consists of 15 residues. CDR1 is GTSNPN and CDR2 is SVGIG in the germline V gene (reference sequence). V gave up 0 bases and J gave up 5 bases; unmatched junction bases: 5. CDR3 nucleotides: TGTGCCTGGAGTGTACGGAGACAGGGGAATGAAAAACTGTTTTTT. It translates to CAWSVRRQGNEKLFF. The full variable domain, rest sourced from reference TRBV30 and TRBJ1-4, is SQTIHQWPATLVQPVGSPLSLECTVEGTSNPNLYWYRQAAGRGLQLLFYSVGIGQISSEVPQNLSASRPQDRQFILSSKKLLLSDSGFYLCAWSVRRQGNEKLFFGSGTQLSVL.

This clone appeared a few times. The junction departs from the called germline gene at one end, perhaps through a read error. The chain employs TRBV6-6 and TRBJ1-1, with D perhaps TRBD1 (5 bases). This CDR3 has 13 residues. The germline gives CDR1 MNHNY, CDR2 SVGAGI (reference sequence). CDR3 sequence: CASSYRLDGPGVF. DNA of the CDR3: TGTGCCAGCAGTTACCGTCTTGATGGGCCGGGGGTCTTT.

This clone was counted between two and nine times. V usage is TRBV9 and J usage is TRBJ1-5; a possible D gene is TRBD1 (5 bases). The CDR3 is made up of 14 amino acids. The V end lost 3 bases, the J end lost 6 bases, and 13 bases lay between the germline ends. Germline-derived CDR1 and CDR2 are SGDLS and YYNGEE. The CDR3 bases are TGTGCCAGCAGCGAGACGCAGGGAGGTCAGCCCCAGCATTTT. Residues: CASSETQGGQPQHF.

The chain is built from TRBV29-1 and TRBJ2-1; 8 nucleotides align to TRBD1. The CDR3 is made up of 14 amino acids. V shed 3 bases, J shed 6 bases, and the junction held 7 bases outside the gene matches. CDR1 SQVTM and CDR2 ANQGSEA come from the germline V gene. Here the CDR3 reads CSVDPGTGINEQFF. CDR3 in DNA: TGCAGCGTTGATCCCGGGACAGGCATCAATGAGCAGTTCTTC.

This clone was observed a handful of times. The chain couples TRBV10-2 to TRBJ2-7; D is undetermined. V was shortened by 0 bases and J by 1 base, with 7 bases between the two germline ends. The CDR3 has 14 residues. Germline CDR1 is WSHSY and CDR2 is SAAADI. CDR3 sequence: CASSESGFSYEQYF. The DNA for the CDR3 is TGCGCCAGCAGTGAGTCGGGCTTTTCCTACGAGCAGTACTTC.

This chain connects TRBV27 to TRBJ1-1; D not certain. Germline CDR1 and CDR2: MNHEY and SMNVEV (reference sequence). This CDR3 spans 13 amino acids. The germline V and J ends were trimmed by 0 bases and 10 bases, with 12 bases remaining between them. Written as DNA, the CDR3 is TGTGCCAGCAGTTTATCCCCCCCTAGGCGAGCTTTCTTT. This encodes CASSLSPPRRAFF.

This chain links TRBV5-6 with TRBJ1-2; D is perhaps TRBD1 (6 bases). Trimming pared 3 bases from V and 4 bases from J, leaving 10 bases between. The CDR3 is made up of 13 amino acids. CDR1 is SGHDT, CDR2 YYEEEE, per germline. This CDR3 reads CASSSDRIYGYTF. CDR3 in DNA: TGTGCCAGCAGCTCCGACAGGATCTATGGCTACACCTTC.